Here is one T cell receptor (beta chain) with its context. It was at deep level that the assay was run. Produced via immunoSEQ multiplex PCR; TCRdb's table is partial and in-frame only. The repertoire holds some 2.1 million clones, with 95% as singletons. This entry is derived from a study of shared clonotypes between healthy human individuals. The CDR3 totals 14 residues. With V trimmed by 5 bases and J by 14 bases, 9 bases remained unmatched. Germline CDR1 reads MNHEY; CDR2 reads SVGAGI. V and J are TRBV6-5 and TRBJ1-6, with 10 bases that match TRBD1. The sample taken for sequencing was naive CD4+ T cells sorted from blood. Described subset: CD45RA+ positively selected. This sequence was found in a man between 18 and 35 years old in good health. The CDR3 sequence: CASSTGQGVGSLHF. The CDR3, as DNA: TGTGCCAGCAGTACCGGACAGGGGGTCGGGTCCCTCCACTTT.